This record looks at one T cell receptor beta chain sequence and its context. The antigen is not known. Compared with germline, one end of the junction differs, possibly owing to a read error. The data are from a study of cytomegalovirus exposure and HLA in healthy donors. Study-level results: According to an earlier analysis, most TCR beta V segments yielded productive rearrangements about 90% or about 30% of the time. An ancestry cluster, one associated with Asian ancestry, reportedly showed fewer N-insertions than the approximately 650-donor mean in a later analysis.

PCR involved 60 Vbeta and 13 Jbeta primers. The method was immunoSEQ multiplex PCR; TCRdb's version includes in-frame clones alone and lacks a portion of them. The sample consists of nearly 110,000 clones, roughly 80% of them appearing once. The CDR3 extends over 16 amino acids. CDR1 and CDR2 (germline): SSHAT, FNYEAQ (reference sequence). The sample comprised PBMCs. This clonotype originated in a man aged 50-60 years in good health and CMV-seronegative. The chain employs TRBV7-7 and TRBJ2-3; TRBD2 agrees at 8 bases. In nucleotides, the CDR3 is TGTGCTAGCAGCCTATTAATTGGCGGGGGGCCCGATACGCAGTATTTT. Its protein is CASSLLIGGGPDTQYF.